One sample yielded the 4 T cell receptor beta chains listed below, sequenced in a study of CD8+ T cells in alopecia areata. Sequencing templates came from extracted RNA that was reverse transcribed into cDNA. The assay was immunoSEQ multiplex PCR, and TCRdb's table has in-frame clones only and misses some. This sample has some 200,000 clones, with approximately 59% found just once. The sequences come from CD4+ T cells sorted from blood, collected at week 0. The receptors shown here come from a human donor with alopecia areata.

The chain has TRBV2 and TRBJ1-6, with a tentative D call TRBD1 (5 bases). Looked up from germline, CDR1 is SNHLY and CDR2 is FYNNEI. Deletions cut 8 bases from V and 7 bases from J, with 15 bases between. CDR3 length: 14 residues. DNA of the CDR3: TGTGCCAGCGGGCCCCAGGGCGAGAATTCACCCCTCCACTTT. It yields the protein CASGPQGENSPLHF. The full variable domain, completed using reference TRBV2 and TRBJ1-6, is EPEVTQTPSHQVTQMGQEVILRCVPISNHLYFYWYRQILGQKVEFLVSFYNNEISEKSEIFDDQFSVERPDGSNFTLKIRSTKLEDSAMYFCASGPQGENSPLHFGNGTRLTVT.

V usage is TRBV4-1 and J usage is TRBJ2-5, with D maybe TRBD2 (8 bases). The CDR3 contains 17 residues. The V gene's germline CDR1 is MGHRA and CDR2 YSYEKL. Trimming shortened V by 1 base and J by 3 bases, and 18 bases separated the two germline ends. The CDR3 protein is CASSQGPGGGLKETQYF. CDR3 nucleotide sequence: TGCGCCAGCAGCCAAGGCCCGGGAGGGGGCTTGAAAGAGACCCAGTACTTC.

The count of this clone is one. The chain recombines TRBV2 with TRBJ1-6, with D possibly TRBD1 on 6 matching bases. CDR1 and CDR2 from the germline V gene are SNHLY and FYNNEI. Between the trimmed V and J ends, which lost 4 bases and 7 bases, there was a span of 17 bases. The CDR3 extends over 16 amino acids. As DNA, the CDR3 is TGTGCCAGCAGTGTCAATTGGGACAACCGGAATTCACCCCTCCACTTT. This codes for CASSVNWDNRNSPLHF.

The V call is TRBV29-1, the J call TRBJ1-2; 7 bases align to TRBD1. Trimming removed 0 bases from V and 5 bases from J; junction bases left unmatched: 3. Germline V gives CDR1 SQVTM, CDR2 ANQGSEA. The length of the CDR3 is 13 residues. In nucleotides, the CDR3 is TGCAGCGTTGAAGAAGCAGGGGGTTATGGCTACACCTTC. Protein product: CSVEEAGGYGYTF.